These 12 T cell receptor beta chains originate from one sample sequenced in a study of human T cells and chemical hapten exposure. As for time point: pre-sensitization, week 0. As to treatment: therapeutic diphenylcyclopropenone sensitization with weekly scalp DPC. A single record per CDR3 protein comes from TCRdb applying MiXCR to the RACE reads. The sample records 35,000 to 45,000 distinct CDR3 sequences, 9.5% to 15% being singletons. The sample consisted of whole blood, taken in connection with sensitization to the hapten diphenylcyclopropenone (DPC). The origin of the receptors is a woman aged 25 to 39 with alopecia areata. Some clones in this sample may be carry-over from other donors' samples.

This clonotype was counted only a few times. The rearrangement joins TRBV12-3 or TRBV12-4 to TRBJ2-2; D ambiguous. The CDR3 is 13 amino acids. Deletions cut 2 bases from V and 5 bases from J, with 6 bases between. The chain's CDR3 is CASSLRVTGELFF. CDR3 bases: TGTGCCAGCAGTTTAAGGGTAACCGGGGAGCTGTTTTTT.

In this sample, this clonotype turned up many times. V gene TRBV11-2 combines with J gene TRBJ2-7; maybe TRBD2 (5 bases). The CDR3 is 14 residues long. Germline V gene sequence: CDR1 SGHAT, CDR2 FQNNGV. Trimming stripped 3 bases from V and 1 base from J, with 10 bases between. The CDR3 protein is CASSFGENSYEQYF. CDR3 bases: TGTGCCAGCAGCTTCGGGGAAAATTCCTACGAGCAGTACTTC.

This clonotype was found many times. This chain joins TRBV7-6 and TRBJ2-7, with 14 bases fitting TRBD2. The length of the CDR3 is 16 residues. Germline V lookup: CDR1 SGHVS, CDR2 FNYEAQ. Germline trimming cut 3 bases from V and 6 bases from J; bases unmatched to any gene: 7. In DNA form, the CDR3 reads TGTGCCAGCAGCTTCGGGACTAGCGGGAGTCGAGGCGAGCAGTACTTC. Its protein product is CASSFGTSGSRGEQYF.

The rearrangement links TRBV28 to TRBJ2-7, with no clear D. In germline, CDR1 is MDHEN, CDR2 SYDVKM. Trimming took 8 bases from V and 3 from J, leaving 14 bases between them. This CDR3 is built from 13 residues. CDR3 nucleotides: TGTGCCAGCCTCGTTATAAGAGTCTACGAGCAGTACTTC. This encodes CASLVIRVYEQYF.

This clonotype was seen ten or more times. The chain couples TRBV6-6 to TRBJ2-6; 7 positions match TRBD1. Germline values: CDR1 MNHNY, CDR2 SVGAGI (reference sequence). Germline trimming cut 0 bases from V and 2 bases from J; bases unmatched to any gene: 7. CDR3 length equals 18 residues. CDR3 in DNA: TGTGCCAGCAGTTACTCAGAACAGGGGAGAGCTGGGGCCAACGTCCTGACTTTC. Residues: CASSYSEQGRAGANVLTF.

Relative to its sample, this clonotype is medium-sized. The chain recombines TRBV7-6 with TRBJ2-1; 7 nucleotides line up with TRBD2. From germline, CDR1 is SGHVS and CDR2 FNYEAQ. The CDR3 runs to 14 residues. V was pared by 6 bases and J by 7 bases, with 9 bases of the junction left unmatched. In nucleotides, the CDR3 is TGTGCCAGCAGTAAACGCGGGAGCCATAATGAGCAGTTCTTC. The encoded protein is CASSKRGSHNEQFF. The complete variable domain, with remaining parts taken from reference TRBV7-6 and TRBJ2-1, reads GAGVSQSPRYKVTKRGQDVALRCDPISGHVSLYWYRQALGQGPEFLTYFNYEAQQDKSGLPNDRFSAERPEGSISTLTIQRTEQRDSAMYRCASSKRGSHNEQFFGPGTRLTVL.

CDR3 in DNA: TGCAGCGCATCCCGGGACGGAAATCAGCCCCAGCATTTT. Translating it yields CSASRDGNQPQHF. The V gene is TRBV29-1, the J gene TRBJ1-5, with a weak D call TRBD1 (5 bases). Germline V lookup: CDR1 SQVTM, CDR2 ANQGSEA. The CDR3 consists of 13 residues. V was pared by 7 bases and J by 4 bases, with 14 bases between.

This clonotype was seen repeatedly, ten times or more. The chain recombines TRBV4-3 with TRBJ2-1; 7 bases match TRBD2. Trimming took 3 bases from V and 7 from J; bases not matched to a gene: 12. This CDR3 comprises 16 residues. CDR1 LGHNA and CDR2 YSLEER come from the germline V gene. The CDR3 loop is CASSQDSGSEGNEQFF. CDR3 nucleotides: TGCGCCAGCAGCCAGGATAGCGGGTCCGAGGGAAATGAGCAGTTCTTC.

V and J are TRBV20-1 and TRBJ2-3; TRBD2 aligns across 7 bases. The CDR3 sequence is 14 residues long. The germline CDR1 and CDR2 sequences are DFQATT and SNEGSKA (reference sequence). The CDR3 nucleotides read TGCAGCGGATCCGGGGGGACGGGCCCAGATACGCAGTATTTT. Residues: CSGSGGTGPDTQYF.

This clonotype was picked up many times. The chain is built from TRBV2 and TRBJ2-1; 10 bases are shared with TRBD2. The CDR3 is 15 amino acids. With V trimmed by 7 bases and J by 6 bases, 9 bases remained unmatched. The germline CDR1 and CDR2 sequences are SNHLY and FYNNEI. CDR3 nucleotide sequence: TGTGCCAGCATATCCGGGCTAGCGGGAGTCAATGAGCAGTTCTTC. Protein: CASISGLAGVNEQFF.

This clonotype was observed a few times. V gene TRBV5-1 combines with J gene TRBJ2-1; 11 positions agree with TRBD1. Germline CDR1 reads SGHRS; CDR2 reads YFSETQ. After removal of 0 bases from V and 3 bases from J, the junction contained 2 bases not matched to a gene. The length of the CDR3 is 16 residues. The DNA for the CDR3 is TGCGCCAGCAGCTTGGCCGGGACAGGGGGCTACAATGAGCAGTTCTTC. Amino acids: CASSLAGTGGYNEQFF.

This clonotype was counted at least ten times. The chain couples TRBV6-2 or TRBV6-3 to TRBJ1-5; tentative D call: TRBD1 (5 bases). V was pared by 4 bases and J by 5 bases, with 9 bases between. Germline values: CDR1 MNHEY, CDR2 SVGEGT. The CDR3 totals 13 residues. CDR3 residues: CASSWVGDQPQHF. The CDR3 nucleotides read TGTGCCAGCAGTTGGGTAGGGGATCAGCCCCAGCATTTT.